These 24 T cell receptor beta chains share one sample of origin, sequenced in a study of T cell repertoires in cytomegalovirus infection. TCRdb passed the reads through MiXCR, listing each CDR3 protein once. The table lists 680,000 or so distinct CDR3 sequences, roughly 33% of them singletons, with 15% to 20% in the top ten. For these receptors, no antigen is known. Sequencing was performed on cultured PBMCs, taken from culture after CMV antigen stimulation. Receptors originate from a human donor in good health (CMV status not recorded). Some clones in this sample may be carry-over from other donors' samples.

The sample holds many counts of this clonotype. The chain employs TRBV7-2 and TRBJ2-5; no reliable D call. V lost 2 bases and J lost 5, with 12 bases in between. The length of the CDR3 is 14 residues. Germline-derived CDR1 and CDR2 are SGHTA and FQGNSA. CDR3 sequence: CASSLFAIGETQYF. The CDR3 nucleotides read TGTGCCAGCAGCTTATTCGCCATCGGTGAGACCCAGTACTTC.

This clonotype was seen only a few times. This chain joins TRBV10-3 and TRBJ1-4; no definite D call. The CDR3 has 13 residues. The germline V gene has CDR1 ENHRY and CDR2 SYGVKD. Trimming removed 6 bases at V and 3 bases at J, with 8 bases between. CDR3 nucleotide sequence: TGTGCCATCAGGAGGGATGCTAATGAAAAACTGTTTTTT. Protein product: CAIRRDANEKLFF.

The V and J genes are TRBV29-1 and TRBJ1-1, with 7 bases matching TRBD1. This CDR3 is built from 15 residues. V lost 3 bases to trimming and J lost 0 bases; unmatched junction nucleotides: 7. From germline, CDR1 is SQVTM and CDR2 ANQGSEA. The CDR3 nucleotides are TGCAGCGTTGAGCCACAGGGGTACATGAACACTGAAGCTTTCTTT. This translates into CSVEPQGYMNTEAFF.

This clonotype occurred a few times. A much larger clone sits a single nucleotide away, making a read error possible. The chain links TRBV7-2 to TRBJ2-5; no definite D call. Germline lookup yields CDR1 SGHTA and CDR2 FQGNSA. CDR3 length: 12 residues. The ends were cut back, 3 bases at V and 1 base at J, with 3 bases in the middle. CDR3 protein: CASSLFQETQYF. The CDR3 coding sequence is TGTGCCAGCAGCTTGTTCCAAGAGACCCAGTACTTC.

This clonotype has just a few counts. The chain recombines TRBV7-9 with TRBJ2-3; TRBD2 agrees at 7 bases. The CDR3 consists of 14 residues. Trimming took 7 bases from V and 5 from J; bases not matched to a gene: 9. Germline V gene data show CDR1 as SEHNR and CDR2 as FQNEAQ (reference sequence). The CDR3, as DNA: TGTGCCAGCAACGGACTAGTTAATAGAGATACGCAGTATTTT. Protein product: CASNGLVNRDTQYF.

The V gene is TRBV29-1, the J gene TRBJ1-2; a possible D gene is TRBD1 (5 bases). Germline values: CDR1 SQVTM, CDR2 ANQGSEA. The CDR3 has 12 amino acids. V dropped 3 bases and J dropped 6 bases, with 11 bases sitting between them. CDR3: CSVDRARDGYTF. DNA of the CDR3: TGCAGCGTTGACAGGGCGCGCGATGGCTACACCTTC.

As DNA, the CDR3 is TGTGCCAGCAGCCCCAGGGGTTACGCCCTCCACTTT. The encoded protein is CASSPRGYALHF. The chain uses TRBV6-2 or TRBV6-3 and TRBJ1-6, with D tentatively TRBD1 (6 bases). The CDR3 covers 12 residues. In germline, CDR1 is MNHEY, CDR2 SVGEGT. The V end was cut by 6 bases, the J end by 14 bases, with 14 bases between.

The J gene is TRBJ2-2, the V gene TRBV7-2; D gene uncertain. The CDR3 consists of 16 residues. The V and J ends lost 1 base and 6 bases respectively, with 15 bases between them. Germline CDR1 SGHTA, CDR2 FQGNSA. CDR3 region: CASSLDWSLGSGELFF. In DNA, the CDR3 is TGTGCCAGCAGCTTAGACTGGTCACTGGGGTCCGGGGAGCTGTTTTTT.

The chain combines TRBV12-3 or TRBV12-4 with TRBJ2-1, with D uncertain. The CDR3 has 14 residues. V lost 5 bases and J lost 10, with 18 bases in between. The CDR3: CASSPPSSADEQFF. The CDR3 coding sequence is TGTGCCAGCAGTCCCCCATCCTCTGCGGACGAGCAGTTCTTC.

This clonotype was seen ten or more times. The chain joins TRBV7-2 to TRBJ2-3; 9 bases map to TRBD1. Germline CDR1 and CDR2: SGHTA and FQGNSA. This CDR3 is built from 12 residues. The V gene end was trimmed by 5 bases and the J gene end by 14 bases; junction bases not matched to a gene: 8. For the CDR3, the DNA is TGTGCCAGCAGCCCACTACAGGGGGCAAGGTATTTT. Protein product: CASSPLQGARYF. Supplemented by reference TRBV7-2 and TRBJ2-3, the full variable domain reads GAGVSQSPSNKVTEKGKDVELRCDPISGHTALYWYRQSLGQGLEFLIYFQGNSAPDKSGLPSDRFSAERTGGSVSTLTIQRTQQEDSAVYLCASSPLQGARYFGPGTRLTVL.

This clonotype was found a few times. The genes are TRBV28 and TRBJ1-4; perhaps TRBD1 as D (5 bases). CDR3 length: 16 residues. The germline V gene encodes CDR1 MDHEN and CDR2 SYDVKM. Trimming left V 3 bases short and J 2 bases short, with 13 bases between. Here the CDR3 reads CASSFVGQGTNEKLFF. The CDR3 coding sequence is TGTGCCAGCAGTTTTGTAGGGCAGGGCACTAATGAAAAACTGTTTTTT.

This chain links TRBV7-2 with TRBJ2-1, with D perhaps being TRBD1 or TRBD2 (5 bases each). From germline, CDR1 is SGHTA and CDR2 FQGNSA. The ends were cut back, 1 base at V and 8 bases at J, with 15 bases in the middle. The CDR3 consists of 15 residues. This chain's CDR3 is CASSLVKGSGDEQFF. Written as DNA, the CDR3 is TGTGCCAGCAGCTTAGTAAAGGGGAGTGGTGATGAGCAGTTCTTC.

CDR3: CASSSIQGFYGYTF. DNA of the CDR3: TGTGCCAGCAGTTCGATCCAGGGGTTCTATGGCTACACCTTC. The V and J genes are TRBV12-3 or TRBV12-4 and TRBJ1-2, with a tentative D call TRBD1 (6 bases). V dropped 4 bases and J dropped 4 bases, with 13 bases sitting between them. The CDR3 has 14 residues.

This chain joins TRBV7-2 and TRBJ1-2; D uncertain. CDR3 length: 15 residues. V lost 1 base and J lost 3, with 12 bases in between. CDR1 SGHTA and CDR2 FQGNSA come from the germline V gene. The CDR3 nucleotides read TGTGCCAGCAGCTTAGGACCATCGAACGACTATGGCTACACCTTC. Encoded protein: CASSLGPSNDYGYTF. Full variable domain (missing parts from reference TRBV7-2 and TRBJ1-2): GAGVSQSPSNKVTEKGKDVELRCDPISGHTALYWYRQSLGQGLEFLIYFQGNSAPDKSGLPSDRFSAERTGGSVSTLTIQRTQQEDSAVYLCASSLGPSNDYGYTFGSGTRLTVV.

The table lists this clonotype with a few counts. The CDR3 loop is CASSDPGLAYEQFF. The DNA of the CDR3 is TGTGCCAGCAGTGACCCGGGACTAGCTTACGAGCAGTTCTTC. The chain employs TRBV2 and TRBJ2-1, with 9 bases that match TRBD2. J was trimmed by 10 bases and V by 3 bases; bases with no gene match: 7. This CDR3 comprises 14 residues. Germline lookup yields CDR1 SNHLY and CDR2 FYNNEI.

The rearrangement uses TRBV4-2 and TRBJ1-5; 7 bases are a match to TRBD1. This CDR3 spans 13 amino acids. Trimming took 2 bases from V and 9 from J; bases not matched to a gene: 4. Looked up from germline, CDR1 is LGHNA and CDR2 is YNFKEQ. The CDR3 DNA reads TGTGCCAGCAGCCAATACAGGGGTTGGCCCCAGCATTTT. It is translated as CASSQYRGWPQHF.

The J gene is TRBJ2-5, the V gene TRBV12-3 or TRBV12-4, with D unresolved. The length of the CDR3 is 14 residues. V was shortened by 4 bases and J by 5 bases, with 14 bases between the two germline ends. CDR3 sequence: CASSYFVGKETQYF. The CDR3 DNA follows: TGTGCCAGCAGTTATTTCGTGGGTAAGGAGACCCAGTACTTC.

This clonotype occurred once. The gene calls are TRBV19 and TRBJ2-1, with 12 bases lining up with TRBD2. Germline-derived CDR1 and CDR2 are LNHDA and SQIVND (reference sequence). Germline trimming cut 6 bases from V and 8 bases from J; bases unmatched to any gene: 17. The CDR3 is 18 residues long. CDR3 sequence: CASSPRLAGVVKGDEQFF. The CDR3 nucleotides read TGTGCCAGTAGCCCAAGACTAGCGGGAGTGGTGAAAGGGGATGAGCAGTTCTTC.

At least ten counts were recorded for this clonotype. The chain is built from TRBV4-1 and TRBJ1-1; D is undetermined. V was trimmed by 1 base and J by 4 bases, leaving 16 bases between them. There are 16 residues in the CDR3. The germline V gene encodes CDR1 MGHRA and CDR2 YSYEKL. The CDR3 here is CASSQGSPWWITEAFF. As DNA, the CDR3 is TGCGCCAGCAGCCAAGGCTCCCCTTGGTGGATCACTGAAGCTTTCTTT.

V and J are TRBV5-4 and TRBJ2-3; 11 nucleotides line up with TRBD2. Germline V gene data show CDR1 as SGHNT and CDR2 as YYREEE (reference sequence). The length of the CDR3 is 16 residues. Unmatched junction bases numbered 6, after V lost 4 bases and J lost 2 bases. CDR3 in DNA: TGTGCCAGCAGCCGTATAGCGGGGGGGATCACAGATACGCAGTATTTT. Protein product: CASSRIAGGITDTQYF.

The V and J genes are TRBV27 and TRBJ1-2; D perhaps matches TRBD1 (5 bases). This CDR3 is 15 amino acids long. Germline lookup yields CDR1 MNHEY and CDR2 SMNVEV (reference sequence). The V and J ends lost 4 bases and 3 bases respectively, with 15 bases between them. DNA of the CDR3: TGTGCCAGCAGTTGGGGCTCAGGGCCGCACTATGGCTACACCTTC. Its protein is CASSWGSGPHYGYTF.

The J gene is TRBJ2-3, the V gene TRBV5-1; the match to TRBD1 covers 10 bases. With 4 bases clipped from V and 5 bases from J, the junction kept 10 bases outside the gene matches. This CDR3 has 16 amino acids. The germline gives CDR1 SGHRS, CDR2 YFSETQ. The CDR3 nucleotides read TGCGCCAGCAGCATACCCGGGACAGGGGTTGAAGATACGCAGTATTTT. Its protein is CASSIPGTGVEDTQYF.

This clonotype was seen a handful of times. J is TRBJ2-1 and V is TRBV2, with 8 bases identical to TRBD2. Trimming removed 6 bases from V and 9 bases from J; junction bases left unmatched: 7. The CDR3 is 13 amino acids. Germline assignment: CDR1 SNHLY and CDR2 FYNNEI. CDR3 coding DNA: TGTGCCAGCAGCCGGACTGCGGGAGGTGAGCAGTTCTTC. It codes for CASSRTAGGEQFF.

This rearrangement joins TRBV7-2 to TRBJ2-1, with 7 positions matching TRBD2. With 1 base clipped from V and 7 bases from J, the junction kept 4 bases outside the gene matches. The CDR3 is 14 amino acids. CDR1 and CDR2 from the germline V gene are SGHTA and FQGNSA. The CDR3 spells CASSLGDYVNEQFF. Written as DNA, the CDR3 is TGTGCCAGCAGCTTAGGGGACTACGTGAATGAGCAGTTCTTC. Full variable domain (missing parts from reference TRBV7-2 and TRBJ2-1): GAGVSQSPSNKVTEKGKDVELRCDPISGHTALYWYRQSLGQGLEFLIYFQGNSAPDKSGLPSDRFSAERTGGSVSTLTIQRTQQEDSAVYLCASSLGDYVNEQFFGPGTRLTVL.